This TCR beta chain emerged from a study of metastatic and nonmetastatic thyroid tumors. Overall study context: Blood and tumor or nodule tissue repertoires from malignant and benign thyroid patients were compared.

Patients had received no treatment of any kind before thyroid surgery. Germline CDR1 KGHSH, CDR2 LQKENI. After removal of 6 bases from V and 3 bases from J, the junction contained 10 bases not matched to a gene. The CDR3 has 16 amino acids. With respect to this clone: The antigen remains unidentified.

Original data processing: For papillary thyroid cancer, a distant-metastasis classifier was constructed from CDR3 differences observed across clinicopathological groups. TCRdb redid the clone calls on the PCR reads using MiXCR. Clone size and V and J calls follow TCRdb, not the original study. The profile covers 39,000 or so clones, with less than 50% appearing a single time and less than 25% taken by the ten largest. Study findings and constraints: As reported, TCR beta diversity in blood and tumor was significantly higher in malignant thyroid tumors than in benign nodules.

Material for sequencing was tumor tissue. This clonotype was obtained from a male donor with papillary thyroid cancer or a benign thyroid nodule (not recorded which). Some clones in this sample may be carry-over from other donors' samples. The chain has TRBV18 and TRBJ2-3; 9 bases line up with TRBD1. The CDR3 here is CASSDLIGTGTDTQYF. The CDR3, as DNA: TGTGCCAGCTCCGACCTAATTGGGACAGGGACAGATACGCAGTATTTT.